These 15 T cell receptor beta chains were sequenced from one sample in a study of spatial heterogeneity in lung cancer. Study conclusions and caveats: How many expanded intratumoral alpha and beta TCRs were present tracked the tumor mutation count, which was a count of nonsynonymous mutations.

TCRdb recomputed calls from the 5' RACE reads with MiXCR, one row per CDR3 protein. The repertoire consists of 1,500 or so distinct CDR3 sequences, with around 13% occurring once and the leading ten covering about 20%. Time point reported: sample taken at primary tumor resection. Antigens for these TCRs are unknown. The sample was lung tumor tissue, taken at surgery. The source is a female donor with early-stage non-small cell lung cancer.

In its sample, this clonotype is large. This beta chain is a stray read from a library made for alpha chains; its abundance is not meaningful. The V gene is TRBV24-1, the J gene TRBJ1-5; possibly TRBD1 for D (5 bases). The V end was cut by 0 bases, the J end by 9 bases, with 8 bases between. CDR1 is KGHDR, CDR2 SFDVKD, per germline. CDR3 length: 13 residues. CDR3 sequence reads: CATSDLHGGPQHF. The CDR3 nucleotides read TGTGCCACCAGTGATTTGCATGGGGGGCCCCAGCATTTT.

A few counts support this clonotype. A library prepared for alpha chains yielded this beta chain as an off-target read; its size is of little meaning. The V call is TRBV11-2, the J call TRBJ2-3, with TRBD2 identical over 8 bases. Germline V gene lookup returns CDR1 SGHAT and CDR2 FQNNGV. Losses at the gene ends were 8 bases for V and 6 bases for J; bases not matched to a gene: 10. The CDR3 extends over 14 amino acids. CDR3 amino acids: CASGVGGARDTQYF. The CDR3 DNA is TGTGCCAGCGGTGTCGGGGGGGCCAGGGATACGCAGTATTTT.

Concerning this clonotype: This beta chain slipped into a library made for alpha chains as a stray read, so its size is not meaningful. CDR3 amino acids: CASSQTGGETQYF. In DNA form, the CDR3 reads TGTGCCAGCAGCCAAACAGGGGGTGAGACCCAGTACTTC. The V and J genes are TRBV3-1 and TRBJ2-5, with 8 positions matching TRBD1. V was pared by 2 bases and J by 5 bases, with 1 base of the junction left unmatched. Germline CDR1 and CDR2: LGHDT and YNNKEL (reference sequence). CDR3 length: 13 residues.

This clonotype occurred many times. The library was designed around alpha chains, so this beta chain is a stray read whose abundance carries little weight. The chain has TRBV20-1 and TRBJ1-4, with D maybe TRBD1 (6 bases). The V end was cut by 6 bases, the J end by 8 bases, with 13 bases between. The CDR3 has 12 amino acids. CDR1 is DFQATT and CDR2 is SNEGSKA in the germline V gene (reference sequence). As DNA, the CDR3 is TGCAGTGCGATACAGGGAGGAGAAAAACTGTTTTTT. This encodes CSAIQGGEKLFF.

With respect to this clonotype: Found in a library prepared for alpha chains, this beta chain is an off-target read, and its abundance has little meaning. V and J are TRBV27 and TRBJ1-4; D is unclear. Germline V gene data show CDR1 as MNHEY and CDR2 as SMNVEV (reference sequence). The V and J ends lost 5 bases and 4 bases respectively, with 20 bases between them. The CDR3 contains 17 residues. The CDR3 sequence is CASSPPRQTGFNEKLFF. CDR3 DNA: TGTGCCAGCAGTCCACCACGGCAGACCGGATTTAATGAAAAACTGTTTTTT.

This clonotype is classed as large. As an off-target read in a library built for alpha chains, this beta chain has a frequency of little significance. The chain is built from TRBV20-1 and TRBJ2-2; 13 nucleotides match TRBD2. CDR1 DFQATT and CDR2 SNEGSKA come from the germline V gene (reference sequence). V was pared by 2 bases and J by 6 bases, with 6 bases of the junction left unmatched. The CDR3 sequence is 16 residues long. The CDR3 DNA follows: TGCAGTGCTAGACAAACTAGCGGGAGGGCCCCCGGGGAGCTGTTTTTT. This sequence encodes CSARQTSGRAPGELFF.

Many counts were recorded for this clonotype. This beta chain lies outside the target of a library built for alpha chains; its clone size means little. V gene TRBV20-1 combines with J gene TRBJ1-6; D is unresolved. Trimming removed 1 base at V and 0 bases at J, with 13 bases between. CDR1 is DFQATT, CDR2 SNEGSKA, per germline (reference sequence). The CDR3 extends over 17 amino acids. CDR3 coding DNA: TGCAGTGCTAGAGCCGCGACCGGGAGCTCCTATAATTCACCCCTCCACTTT. Its translation is CSARAATGSSYNSPLHF.

In its sample, this clonotype is medium-sized. This beta chain turned up in a library designed for alpha chains; as an off-target read, its abundance says little. This sequence joins TRBV11-2 and TRBJ2-5; maybe TRBD1 (5 bases). V lost 1 base, J lost 1 base, and 13 bases lay in between. In germline, CDR1 is SGHAT, CDR2 FQNNGV. CDR3 length: 16 residues. CDR3 protein: CASSLGVTQGQETQYF. The DNA for the CDR3 is TGTGCCAGCAGCTTAGGGGTAACCCAGGGCCAAGAGACCCAGTACTTC. Using reference TRBV11-2 and TRBJ2-5 for the parts outside the CDR3, the full variable domain is EAGVAQSPRYKIIEKRQSVAFWCNPISGHATLYWYQQILGQGPKLLIQFQNNGVVDDSQLPKDRFSAERLKGVDSTLKIQPAKLEDSAVYLCASSLGVTQGQETQYFGPGTRLLVL.

In its sample, this clonotype ranks as medium-sized (0.01 to 0.1%). In a library made to pick up alpha chains, this beta chain is a stray read with a size that means little. The rearrangement uses TRBV7-6 and TRBJ1-4; D remains unclear. V was clipped by 5 bases and J by 8 bases, with 18 bases between them. The CDR3 contains 15 residues. Germline values: CDR1 SGHVS, CDR2 FNYEAQ. In nucleotides, the CDR3 is TGTGCCAGCAGCCCTAGCGAATGGGAAGGCGAAAAACTGTTTTTT. Amino acids: CASSPSEWEGEKLFF.

This clonotype was seen many times. This beta chain turned up in a library designed for alpha chains; as an off-target read, its abundance says little. The chain is built from TRBV27 and TRBJ1-1; D might be TRBD1 (5 bases). CDR1 is MNHEY, CDR2 SMNVEV, per germline (reference sequence). V was trimmed by 0 bases and J by 1 base, leaving 12 bases between them. This CDR3 spans 16 amino acids. The CDR3 spells CASSLSPGTANTEAFF. The CDR3, as DNA: TGTGCCAGCAGTTTATCGCCCGGGACGGCGAACACTGAAGCTTTCTTT.

About this clonotype: As an off-target read in a library built for alpha chains, this beta chain has a frequency of little significance. The chain combines TRBV28 with TRBJ2-3; 8 positions match TRBD1. Trimming took 3 bases from V and 6 from J; bases not matched to a gene: 17. There are 18 residues in the CDR3. The germline gives CDR1 MDHEN, CDR2 SYDVKM. CDR3 in amino acids: CASSFVLQGALGLDTQYF. For the CDR3, the DNA is TGTGCCAGCAGTTTTGTCTTGCAGGGGGCGCTGGGGTTGGATACGCAGTATTTT.

This clonotype is labeled as medium-sized. For a library built for alpha chains, this beta chain is a stray read; little rests on its size. In DNA, the CDR3 is TGTGCCAGCAGCTTGGAGCGGGAGGCGGGAGATACGCAGTATTTT. It yields the protein CASSLEREAGDTQYF. The V call is TRBV5-4, the J call TRBJ2-3; 9 bases map to TRBD2. The length of the CDR3 is 15 residues. Germline trimming cut 0 bases from V and 5 bases from J; bases unmatched to any gene: 4. The V gene's germline CDR1 is SGHNT and CDR2 YYREEE (reference sequence).

Details on this clonotype: Being off target in a library aimed at alpha chains, this beta chain has a size of little meaning. This chain connects TRBV20-1 to TRBJ1-1; D unresolved. CDR3 size: 13 residues. V lost 0 bases, J lost 0 bases, and 5 bases lay in between. Germline CDR1 and CDR2: DFQATT and SNEGSKA (reference sequence). The CDR3 DNA reads TGCAGTGCTAGAGAAGACATGAACACTGAAGCTTTCTTT. This translates into CSAREDMNTEAFF.

A word on this clonotype: This beta chain slipped into a library made for alpha chains as a stray read, so its size is not meaningful. The chain combines TRBV7-9 with TRBJ2-3; 8 bases map to TRBD2. V lost 1 base to trimming and J lost 1 base; unmatched junction nucleotides: 1. CDR1 is SEHNR, CDR2 FQNEAQ, per germline (reference sequence). This CDR3 is 15 amino acids long. CDR3: CASSLGSGGTDTQYF. The CDR3 bases are TGTGCCAGCAGCTTAGGTAGCGGGGGCACAGATACGCAGTATTTT.

As for this clonotype: Since the library was made to target alpha chains, this beta chain is a stray read and its abundance is not meaningful. This chain links TRBV6-5 with TRBJ2-3; TRBD2 matches at 9 bases. Germline V gene data show CDR1 as MNHEY and CDR2 as SVGAGI. V lost 5 bases and J lost 4; bases outside the gene matches: 10. This CDR3 has 16 amino acids. The CDR3 region has the DNA TGTGCCAGCAGTCCCACTAGCGGGTTTACCCCAGATACGCAGTATTTT. Encoded protein: CASSPTSGFTPDTQYF.